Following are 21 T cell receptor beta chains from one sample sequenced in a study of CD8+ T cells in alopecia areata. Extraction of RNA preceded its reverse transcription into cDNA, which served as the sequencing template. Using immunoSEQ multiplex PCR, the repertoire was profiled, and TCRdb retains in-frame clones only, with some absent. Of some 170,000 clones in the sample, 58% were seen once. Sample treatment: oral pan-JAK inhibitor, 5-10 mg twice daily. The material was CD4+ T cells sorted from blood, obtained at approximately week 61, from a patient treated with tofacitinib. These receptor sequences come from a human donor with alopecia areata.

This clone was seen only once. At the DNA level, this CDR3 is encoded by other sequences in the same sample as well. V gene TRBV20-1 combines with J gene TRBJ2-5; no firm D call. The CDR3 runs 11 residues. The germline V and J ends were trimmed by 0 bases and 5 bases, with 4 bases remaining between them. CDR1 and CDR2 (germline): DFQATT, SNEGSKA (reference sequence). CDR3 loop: CSARDGETQYF. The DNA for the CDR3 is TGCAGTGCTAGAGATGGTGAGACCCAGTACTTC.

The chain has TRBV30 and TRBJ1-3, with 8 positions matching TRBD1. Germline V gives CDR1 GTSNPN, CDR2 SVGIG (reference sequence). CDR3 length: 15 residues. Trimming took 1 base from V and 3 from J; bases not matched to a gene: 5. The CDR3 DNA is TGTGCCTGGAGTGCAGGGGGCGCTTATGGAAACACCATATATTTT. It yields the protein CAWSAGGAYGNTIYF.

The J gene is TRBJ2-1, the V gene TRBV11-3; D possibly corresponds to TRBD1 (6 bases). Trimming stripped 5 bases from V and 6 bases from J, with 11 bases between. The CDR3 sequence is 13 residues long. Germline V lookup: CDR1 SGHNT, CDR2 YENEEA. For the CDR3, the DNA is TGTGCCAGCAGCCTGGACAGCTTCAATGAGCAGTTCTTC. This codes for CASSLDSFNEQFF. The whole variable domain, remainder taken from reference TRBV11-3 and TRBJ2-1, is EAGVVQSPRYKIIEKKQPVAFWCNPISGHNTLYWYLQNLGQGPELLIRYENEEAVDDSQLPKDRFSAERLKGVDSTLKIQPAELGDSAVYLCASSLDSFNEQFFGPGTRLTVL.

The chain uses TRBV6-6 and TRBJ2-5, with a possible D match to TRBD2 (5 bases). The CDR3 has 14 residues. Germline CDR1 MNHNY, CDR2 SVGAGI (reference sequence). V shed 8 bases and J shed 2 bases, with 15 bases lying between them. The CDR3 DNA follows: TGTGCCAGCCTGCGAGTAGCGCCACAAGAGACCCAGTACTTC. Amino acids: CASLRVAPQETQYF.

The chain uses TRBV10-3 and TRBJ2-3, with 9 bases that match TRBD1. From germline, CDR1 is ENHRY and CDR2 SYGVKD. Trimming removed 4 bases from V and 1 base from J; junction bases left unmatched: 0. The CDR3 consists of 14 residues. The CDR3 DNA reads TGTGCCATCAGTGGGGACAGGGGCACAGATACGCAGTATTTT. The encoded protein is CAISGDRGTDTQYF.

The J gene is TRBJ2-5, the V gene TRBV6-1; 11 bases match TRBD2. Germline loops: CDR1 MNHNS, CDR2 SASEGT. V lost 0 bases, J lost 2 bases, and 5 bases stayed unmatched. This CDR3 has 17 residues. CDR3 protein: CASSEAPSGGLQETQYF. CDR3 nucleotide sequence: TGTGCCAGCAGTGAAGCGCCTAGCGGGGGGTTACAAGAGACCCAGTACTTC.

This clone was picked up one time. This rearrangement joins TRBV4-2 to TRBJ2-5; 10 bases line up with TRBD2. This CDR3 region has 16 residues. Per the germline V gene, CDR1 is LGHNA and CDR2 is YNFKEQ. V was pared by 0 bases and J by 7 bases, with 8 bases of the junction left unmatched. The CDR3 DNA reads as TGTGCCAGCAGCCAAGACCGGACTAGCGGACTAGGGACCCAGTACTTC. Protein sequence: CASSQDRTSGLGTQYF.

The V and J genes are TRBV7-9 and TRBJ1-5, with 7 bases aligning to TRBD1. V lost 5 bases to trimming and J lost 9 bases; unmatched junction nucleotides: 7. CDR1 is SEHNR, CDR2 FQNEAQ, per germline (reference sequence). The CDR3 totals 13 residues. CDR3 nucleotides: TGTGCCAGCAGCCCCCAGGGGGGGTGGCCCCAGCATTTT. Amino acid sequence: CASSPQGGWPQHF. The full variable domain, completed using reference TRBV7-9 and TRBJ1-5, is DTGVSQNPRHKITKRGQNVTFRCDPISEHNRLYWYRQTLGQGPEFLTYFQNEAQLEKSRLLSDRFSAERPKGSFSTLEIQRTEQGDSAMYLCASSPQGGWPQHFGDGTRLSIL.

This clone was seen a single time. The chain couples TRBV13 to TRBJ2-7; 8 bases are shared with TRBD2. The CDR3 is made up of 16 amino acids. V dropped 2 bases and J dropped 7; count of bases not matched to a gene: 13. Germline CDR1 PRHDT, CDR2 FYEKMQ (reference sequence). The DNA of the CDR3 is TGTGCCAGCAGCTTAACCCCCGGGACTAGAAATGGTGAGCAGTACTTC. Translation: CASSLTPGTRNGEQYF. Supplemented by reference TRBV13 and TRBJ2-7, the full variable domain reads AAGVIQSPRHLIKEKRETATLKCYPIPRHDTVYWYQQGPGQDPQFLISFYEKMQSDKGSIPDRFSAQQFSDYHSELNMSSLELGDSALYFCASSLTPGTRNGEQYFGPGTRLTVT.

CDR3: CAWSESSGANVLTF. CDR3 nucleotide sequence: TGTGCCTGGAGCGAATCATCTGGGGCCAACGTCCTGACTTTC. J is TRBJ2-6 and V is TRBV30, with D unresolved. Deletions cut 3 bases from V and 1 base from J, with 7 bases between. Germline CDR1 reads GTSNPN; CDR2 reads SVGIG (reference sequence). The CDR3 loop spans 14 amino acids.

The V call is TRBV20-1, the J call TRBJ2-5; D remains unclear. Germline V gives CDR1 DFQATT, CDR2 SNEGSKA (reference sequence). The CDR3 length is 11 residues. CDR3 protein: CSVVSQETQYF. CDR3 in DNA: TGCTCTGTAGTGAGTCAAGAGACCCAGTACTTC.

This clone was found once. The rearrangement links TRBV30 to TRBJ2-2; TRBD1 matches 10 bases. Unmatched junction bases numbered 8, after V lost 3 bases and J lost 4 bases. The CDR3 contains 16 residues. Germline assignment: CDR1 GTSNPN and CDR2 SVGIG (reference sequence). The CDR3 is CAWSLGTGVGTGELFF. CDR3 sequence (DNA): TGTGCCTGGAGCCTCGGGACAGGGGTCGGCACCGGGGAGCTGTTTTTT.

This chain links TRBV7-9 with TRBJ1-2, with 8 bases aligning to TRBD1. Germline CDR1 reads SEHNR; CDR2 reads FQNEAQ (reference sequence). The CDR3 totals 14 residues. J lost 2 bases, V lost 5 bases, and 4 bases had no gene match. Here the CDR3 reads CASSPDRENYGYTF. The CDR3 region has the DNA TGTGCCAGCAGCCCGGACAGGGAAAACTATGGCTACACCTTC.

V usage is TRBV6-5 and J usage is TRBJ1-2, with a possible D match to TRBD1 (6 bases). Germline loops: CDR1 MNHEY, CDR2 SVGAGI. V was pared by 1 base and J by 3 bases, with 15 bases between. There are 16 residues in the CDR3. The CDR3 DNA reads TGTGCCAGCAGTTACTTGACGTCGGGGGCGGACTATGGCTACACCTTC. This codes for CASSYLTSGADYGYTF.

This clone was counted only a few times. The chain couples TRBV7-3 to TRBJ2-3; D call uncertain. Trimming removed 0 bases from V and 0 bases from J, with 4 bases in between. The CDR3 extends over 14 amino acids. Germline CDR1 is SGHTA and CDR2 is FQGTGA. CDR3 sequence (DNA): TGTGCCAGCAGCTTAACGGCTAGCACAGATACGCAGTATTTT. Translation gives CASSLTASTDTQYF.

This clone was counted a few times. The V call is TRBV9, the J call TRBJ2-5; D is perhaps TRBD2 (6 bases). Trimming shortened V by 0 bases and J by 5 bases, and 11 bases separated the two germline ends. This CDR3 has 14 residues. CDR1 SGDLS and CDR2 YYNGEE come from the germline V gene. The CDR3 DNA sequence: TGTGCCAGCAGCGTAGACCAGCGGGCGGAGACCCAGTACTTC. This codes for CASSVDQRAETQYF.

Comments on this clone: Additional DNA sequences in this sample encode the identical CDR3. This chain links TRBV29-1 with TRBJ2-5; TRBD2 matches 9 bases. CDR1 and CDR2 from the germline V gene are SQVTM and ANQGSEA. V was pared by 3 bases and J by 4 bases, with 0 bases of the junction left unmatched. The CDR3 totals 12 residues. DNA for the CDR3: TGCAGCGTTGATAGCGGGGGAGAGACCCAGTACTTC. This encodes CSVDSGGETQYF.

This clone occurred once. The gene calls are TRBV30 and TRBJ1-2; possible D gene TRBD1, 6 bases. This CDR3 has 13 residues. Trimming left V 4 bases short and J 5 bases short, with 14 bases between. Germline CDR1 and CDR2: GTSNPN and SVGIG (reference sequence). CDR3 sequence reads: CAWKVQGGYGYTF. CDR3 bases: TGTGCCTGGAAGGTACAGGGTGGGTATGGCTACACCTTC.

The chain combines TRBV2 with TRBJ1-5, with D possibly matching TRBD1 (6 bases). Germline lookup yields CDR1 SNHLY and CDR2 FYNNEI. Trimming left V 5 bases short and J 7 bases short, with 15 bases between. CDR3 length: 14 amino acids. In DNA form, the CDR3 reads TGTGCCAGCAGTCCCAAGGGTGGGGGCCAGCCCCAGCATTTT. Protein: CASSPKGGGQPQHF.

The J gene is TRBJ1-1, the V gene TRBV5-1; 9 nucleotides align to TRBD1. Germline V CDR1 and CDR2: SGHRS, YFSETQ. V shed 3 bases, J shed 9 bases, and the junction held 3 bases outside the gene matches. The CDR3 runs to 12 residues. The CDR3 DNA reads TGCGCCAGCAGCTACGGACAGGGGCAAGCTTTCTTT. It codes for CASSYGQGQAFF.

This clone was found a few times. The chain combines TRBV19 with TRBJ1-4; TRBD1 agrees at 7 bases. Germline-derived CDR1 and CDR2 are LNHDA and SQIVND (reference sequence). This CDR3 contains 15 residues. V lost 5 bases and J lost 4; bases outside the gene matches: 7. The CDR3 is CASSQNGQDNEKLFF. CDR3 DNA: TGTGCCAGTAGTCAGAATGGACAGGATAATGAAAAACTGTTTTTT.